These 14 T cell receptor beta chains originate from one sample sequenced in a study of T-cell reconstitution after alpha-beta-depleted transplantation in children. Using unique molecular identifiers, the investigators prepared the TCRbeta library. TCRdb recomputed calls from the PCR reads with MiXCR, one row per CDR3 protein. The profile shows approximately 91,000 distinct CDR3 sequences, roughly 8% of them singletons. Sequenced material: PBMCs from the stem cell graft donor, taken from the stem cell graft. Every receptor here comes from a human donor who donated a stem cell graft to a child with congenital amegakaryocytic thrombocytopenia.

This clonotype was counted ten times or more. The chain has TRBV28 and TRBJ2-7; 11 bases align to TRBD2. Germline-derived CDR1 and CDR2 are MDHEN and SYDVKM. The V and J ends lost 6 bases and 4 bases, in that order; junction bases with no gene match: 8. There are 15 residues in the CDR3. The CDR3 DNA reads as TGTGCCAGCAGCCCTCGACTAGCGGGGTGGTACGAGCAGTACTTC. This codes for CASSPRLAGWYEQYF.

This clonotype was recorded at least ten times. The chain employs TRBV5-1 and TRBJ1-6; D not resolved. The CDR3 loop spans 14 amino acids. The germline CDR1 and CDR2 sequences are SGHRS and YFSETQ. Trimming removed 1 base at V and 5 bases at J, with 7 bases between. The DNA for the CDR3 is TGCGCCAGCAGCTTGAACTGGGATAATTCACCCCTCCACTTT. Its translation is CASSLNWDNSPLHF.

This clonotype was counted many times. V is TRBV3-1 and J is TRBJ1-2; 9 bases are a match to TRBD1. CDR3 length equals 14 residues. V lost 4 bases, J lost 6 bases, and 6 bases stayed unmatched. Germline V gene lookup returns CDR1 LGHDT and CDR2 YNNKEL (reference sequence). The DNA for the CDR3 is TGTGCCAGCAGCCCGCACAGGGGGCAGGATGGCTACACCTTC. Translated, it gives CASSPHRGQDGYTF.

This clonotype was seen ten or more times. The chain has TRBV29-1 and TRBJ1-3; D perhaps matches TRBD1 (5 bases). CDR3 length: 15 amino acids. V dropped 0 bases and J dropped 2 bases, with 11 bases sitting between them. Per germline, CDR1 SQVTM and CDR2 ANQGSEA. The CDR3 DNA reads TGCAGCGTTGAAGATCGAGGGGTTGCTGGAAACACCATATATTTT. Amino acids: CSVEDRGVAGNTIYF.

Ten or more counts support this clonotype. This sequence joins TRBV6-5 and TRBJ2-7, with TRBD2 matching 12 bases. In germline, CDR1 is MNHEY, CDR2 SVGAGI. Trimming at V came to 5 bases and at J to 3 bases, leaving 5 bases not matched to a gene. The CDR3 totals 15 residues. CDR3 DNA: TGTGCCAGCAGTCCTACTAGCGGGAGGAGCTACGAGCAGTACTTC. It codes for CASSPTSGRSYEQYF.

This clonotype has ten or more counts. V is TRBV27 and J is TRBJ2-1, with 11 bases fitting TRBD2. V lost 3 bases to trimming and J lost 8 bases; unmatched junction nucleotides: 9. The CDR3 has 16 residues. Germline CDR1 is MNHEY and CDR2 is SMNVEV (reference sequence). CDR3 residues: CASSFIAGGPFHEQFF. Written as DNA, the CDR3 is TGTGCCAGCAGTTTTATAGCGGGAGGGCCTTTTCATGAGCAGTTCTTC.

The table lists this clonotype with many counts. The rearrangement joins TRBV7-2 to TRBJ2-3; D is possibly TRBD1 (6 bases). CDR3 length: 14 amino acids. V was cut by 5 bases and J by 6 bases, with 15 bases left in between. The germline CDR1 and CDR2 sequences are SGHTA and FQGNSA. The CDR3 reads CASSQGPGADTQYF. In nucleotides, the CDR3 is TGTGCCAGCAGCCAAGGGCCAGGGGCCGATACGCAGTATTTT. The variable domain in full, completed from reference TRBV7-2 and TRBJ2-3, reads GAGVSQSPSNKVTEKGKDVELRCDPISGHTALYWYRQSLGQGLEFLIYFQGNSAPDKSGLPSDRFSAERTGGSVSTLTIQRTQQEDSAVYLCASSQGPGADTQYFGPGTRLTVL.

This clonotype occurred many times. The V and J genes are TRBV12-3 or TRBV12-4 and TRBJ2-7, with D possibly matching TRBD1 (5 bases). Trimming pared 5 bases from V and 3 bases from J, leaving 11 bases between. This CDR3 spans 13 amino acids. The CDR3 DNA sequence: TGTGCCAGCAGTCCCACAGGCCTCTACGAGCAGTACTTC. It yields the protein CASSPTGLYEQYF.

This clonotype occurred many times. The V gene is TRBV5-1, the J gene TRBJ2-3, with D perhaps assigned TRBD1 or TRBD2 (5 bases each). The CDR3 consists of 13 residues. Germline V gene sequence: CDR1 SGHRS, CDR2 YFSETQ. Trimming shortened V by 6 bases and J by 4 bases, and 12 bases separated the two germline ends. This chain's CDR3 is CASNFEGSDTQYF. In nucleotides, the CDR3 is TGCGCCAGCAACTTCGAGGGGTCAGATACGCAGTATTTT. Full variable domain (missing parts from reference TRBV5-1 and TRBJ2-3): KAGVTQTPRYLIKTRGQQVTLSCSPISGHRSVSWYQQTPGQGLQFLFEYFSETQRNKGNFPGRFSGRQFSNSRSEMNVSTLELGDSALYLCASNFEGSDTQYFGPGTRLTVL.

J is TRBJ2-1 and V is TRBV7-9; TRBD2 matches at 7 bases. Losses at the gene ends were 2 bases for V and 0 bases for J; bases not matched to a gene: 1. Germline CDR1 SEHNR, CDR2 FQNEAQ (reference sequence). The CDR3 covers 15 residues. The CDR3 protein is CASSLRLASYNEQFF. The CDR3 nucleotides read TGTGCCAGCAGCTTACGACTAGCCTCCTACAATGAGCAGTTCTTC.

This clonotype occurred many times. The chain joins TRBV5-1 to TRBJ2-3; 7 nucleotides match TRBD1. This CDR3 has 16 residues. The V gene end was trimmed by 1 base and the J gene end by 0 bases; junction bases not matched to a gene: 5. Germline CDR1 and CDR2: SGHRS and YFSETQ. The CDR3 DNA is TGCGCCAGCAGCTTGCAGGGGGATTCTAGCACAGATACGCAGTATTTT. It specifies CASSLQGDSSTDTQYF.

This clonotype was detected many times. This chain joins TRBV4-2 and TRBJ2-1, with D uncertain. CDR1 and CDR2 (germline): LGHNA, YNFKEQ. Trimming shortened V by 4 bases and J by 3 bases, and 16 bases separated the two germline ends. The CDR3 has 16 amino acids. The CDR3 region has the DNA TGTGCCAGCAGCCGACGACAAGGGATGGACTACAATGAGCAGTTCTTC. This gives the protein CASSRRQGMDYNEQFF.

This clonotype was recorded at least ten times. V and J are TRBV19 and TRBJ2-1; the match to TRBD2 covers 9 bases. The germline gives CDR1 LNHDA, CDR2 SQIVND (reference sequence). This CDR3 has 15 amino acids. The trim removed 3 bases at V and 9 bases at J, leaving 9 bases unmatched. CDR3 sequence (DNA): TGTGCCAGTAGTATCAGGTCAGCGGGGGGAGGTGAGCAGTTCTTC. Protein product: CASSIRSAGGGEQFF.

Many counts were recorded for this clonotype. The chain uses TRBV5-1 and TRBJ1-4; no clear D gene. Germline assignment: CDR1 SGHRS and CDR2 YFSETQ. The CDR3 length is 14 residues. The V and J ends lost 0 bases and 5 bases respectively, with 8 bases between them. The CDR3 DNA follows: TGCGCCAGCAGCTTGGGGCAATGGAATGAAAAACTGTTTTTT. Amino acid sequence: CASSLGQWNEKLFF.